The next 3 T cell receptor beta chains were all read from a single sample in a study of OX40 agonist ivuxolimab in advanced cancers. Here immunoSEQ multiplex PCR was the method, and the copy in TCRdb shows in-frame clones only, minus some. The sample has 75,000 to 100,000 clones, around 80% seen once. This material consisted of CD4+ or CD8+ T cells sorted from blood, taken in a trial of the OX40 agonist ivuxolimab. The receptors come from an adult with an advanced solid tumor such as melanoma, head and neck, liver or kidney cancer.

The chain has TRBV27 and TRBJ2-7; D possibly matches TRBD1 or TRBD2 (6 bases each). With 7 bases removed from V and 4 bases from J, the gap between germline ends came to 26 bases. Looked up from germline, CDR1 is MNHEY and CDR2 is SMNVEV (reference sequence). There are 17 residues in the CDR3. The CDR3, as DNA: TGTGCCAGCACCCGAAAAAGGGAAAGGGGGGCGCCGTACGAGCAGTACTTC. Translation gives CASTRKRERGAPYEQYF.

This rearrangement joins TRBV6-6 to TRBJ2-4; 8 bases are a match to TRBD1. Trimming at V came to 4 bases and at J to 12 bases, leaving 14 bases not matched to a gene. This CDR3 is 15 amino acids long. Germline CDR1 reads MNHNY; CDR2 reads SVGAGI (reference sequence). CDR3 region: CASSFGTGTGYYQYF. CDR3 nucleotide sequence: TGTGCCAGCAGTTTTGGGACCGGGACAGGCTACTATCAGTACTTC.

This clone was seen once. The chain joins TRBV7-9 to TRBJ1-2, with 9 bases fitting TRBD1. The CDR3 is 15 residues long. The germline V gene encodes CDR1 SEHNR and CDR2 FQNEAQ (reference sequence). Trimming at V came to 5 bases and at J to 6 bases, leaving 10 bases not matched to a gene. CDR3 sequence (DNA): TGTGCCAGCAGCCCATCCGGGACAGGGTGGAATGGCTACACCTTC. This gives the protein CASSPSGTGWNGYTF. The entire variable domain, with the rest obtained from reference TRBV7-9 and TRBJ1-2, is as follows: DTGVSQNPRHKITKRGQNVTFRCDPISEHNRLYWYRQTLGQGPEFLTYFQNEAQLEKSRLLSDRFSAERPKGSFSTLEIQRTEQGDSAMYLCASSPSGTGWNGYTFGSGTRLTVV.